This TCR beta chain was recorded in a study of blood T cell repertoires in COVID-19. The data were produced by immunoSEQ multiplex PCR, yet TCRdb's version contains in-frame clones alone and is incomplete. This table has 95,000 to 150,000 clones, more than 70% appearing once. From germline, CDR1 is DFQATT and CDR2 SNEGSKA (reference sequence). The CDR3 totals 11 residues. The ends were cut back, 6 bases at V and 1 base at J, with 6 bases in the middle. The chain links TRBV20-1 to TRBJ1-1, with D tentatively TRBD1 (5 bases). The clonotype comes from a man aged 60 to 75 with acute or convalescent COVID-19. Sequences were obtained from peripheral blood. CDR3 residues: CSAQGNTEAFF. The CDR3, as DNA: TGCAGTGCCCAGGGGAACACTGAAGCTTTCTTT.